The rows below give T cell receptor beta chains drawn from one sample of a study of T cells in Graves' hyperthyroidism and ophthalmopathy. One entry per CDR3 protein results from TCRdb running MiXCR on the multiplex PCR reads. The sample has some 360,000 distinct CDR3 sequences, 14% seen once. Sequencing input: blood. These receptors originate from a woman in her sixties or seventies with Graves' hyperthyroidism. The CDR3 runs from the conserved cysteine through the conserved F or W. A D gene is named only where the DNA matches it firmly. Only some rows state a clone size, as once, few, many or a class for expanded clones.

j_call,clone_size,d_call,v_call,cdr3_nt,cdr3_aa
TRBJ2-7,many,TRBD1,TRBV10-3,TGTGCCATCAGTGAGTCGACTAGGACAGGGACCTACGAGCAGTACTTC,CAISESTRTGTYEQYF
TRBJ2-7,many,-,TRBV3-1,TGTGCCAGCAGCCAAGTGGCGGAGCAGTACTTC,CASSQVAEQYF
TRBJ1-1,many,-,TRBV12-5,TGTGCTAGTGGTTTTGGGGGACGGCCGAACACTGAAGCTTTCTTT,CASGFGGRPNTEAFF
TRBJ1-4,many,-,TRBV30,TGTGCCTGGAAACTGGGACAATATAATGAAAAACTGTTTTTT,CAWKLGQYNEKLFF
TRBJ2-7,-,-,TRBV20-1,TGCAGTGCCTCGGACCGAACGGGGTCCTACGAGCAGTACTTC,CSASDRTGSYEQYF
TRBJ2-1,-,-,TRBV9,TGTGCCAGCAGCGTGTCTAGCTCCAATGAGCAGTTCTTC,CASSVSSSNEQFF
TRBJ2-5,many,TRBD1,TRBV7-3,TGTGCCAGCAGCCCAGGGGGACAGGGGGTAGAGACCCAGTACTTC,CASSPGGQGVETQYF
TRBJ2-7,few,-,TRBV28,TGTGCCAGCAACCCGGGGGCAGCAGGATCCTCCTACGAGCAGTACTTC,CASNPGAAGSSYEQYF
TRBJ2-6,many,TRBD2,TRBV6-1,TGTGCCAGCAGTTCCGGACTAGCGGGAGGTAAAACGGGGGCCAACGTCCTGACTTTC,CASSSGLAGGKTGANVLTF
TRBJ1-6,few,-,TRBV7-8,TGTGCCAGCAGCTCGGAGGGTTCACCCCTCCACTTT,CASSSEGSPLHF
TRBJ1-5,-,TRBD1,TRBV27,TGTGCCAGCAGTTTAAGGGGACAGAAGGGGTACTATAGCAATCAGCCCCAGCATTTT,CASSLRGQKGYYSNQPQHF
TRBJ1-1,-,-,TRBV20-1,TGCAGTGCTAGAGAGAGGAAGGAATGGTCGAACACTGAAGCTTTCTTT,CSARERKEWSNTEAFF
TRBJ2-7,many,-,TRBV11-2,TGTGCCAGCAGCCCAACCTCCGTAAGGACAGCATCCTACGAGCAGTACTTC,CASSPTSVRTASYEQYF
TRBJ2-5,many,-,TRBV2,TGTGCCAGCAGTGAGGCGAGGAAAGAGACCCAGTACTTC,CASSEARKETQYF
TRBJ2-1,many,-,TRBV6-1,TGTGCCAGCATTAAGGATTCCTACAATGAGCAGTTCTTC,CASIKDSYNEQFF
TRBJ2-7,-,-,TRBV28,TGTGCCAGCCGACTAGTGGACCCCGGCTACGAGCAGTACTTC,CASRLVDPGYEQYF
TRBJ2-1,many,-,TRBV20-1,TGCAGTGCTAGCATCGACTGGGGCAGCTCCTACAATGAGCAGTTCTTC,CSASIDWGSSYNEQFF
TRBJ1-2,many,-,TRBV30,TGTGCCTGGAGTGCGAACAGCTATGGCTACACCTTC,CAWSANSYGYTF
TRBJ2-7,many,TRBD2,TRBV6-1,TGTGCCAGCAGTGCCGGGACTAGCGGGAGAGGAGCCTACGAGCAGTACTTC,CASSAGTSGRGAYEQYF
TRBJ1-1,-,TRBD1,TRBV20-1,TGCAGTGTTATTGATGGGAACAGGGGAGGGGCTGAAGCTTTCTTT,CSVIDGNRGGAEAFF
TRBJ1-5,many,-,TRBV27,TGTGCCAGCAGTTTTCGACCCAATCAGCCCCAGCATTTT,CASSFRPNQPQHF
TRBJ2-1,few,TRBD2,TRBV7-9,TGTGCCAGCAGCTTAGGTCCATTCTCCGGGACTACAAAAGACAATGAGCAGTTCTTC,CASSLGPFSGTTKDNEQFF
TRBJ2-3,-,-,TRBV6-1,TGTGCCAGCAGGAACCCTGGAGGGCCGGCAGATACGCAGTATTTT,CASRNPGGPADTQYF
TRBJ2-3,many,TRBD2,TRBV10-3,TGTGCCATCAGTTTAACGGGAGGGCCCACAGATACGCAGTATTTT,CAISLTGGPTDTQYF
TRBJ1-1,few,-,TRBV19,TGTGCCAGTAAAATCGGGAACACTGAAGCTTTCTTT,CASKIGNTEAFF
TRBJ1-6,many,-,TRBV3-1,TGTGCCAGCAGCCAAGGAGGGGGTTCGGTAAATAGTGGACCCCTCCACTTT,CASSQGGGSVNSGPLHF
TRBJ1-2,few,-,TRBV9,TGTGCCAGCAGCCCAGACATGGACTATGGCTACACCTTC,CASSPDMDYGYTF
TRBJ1-1,many,TRBD1,TRBV6-1,TGTGCCAGCATAAGGACAGGGGTCACTGAAGCTTTCTTT,CASIRTGVTEAFF
TRBJ1-4,few,-,TRBV19,TGTGCCAGTACCCTAGGGGGGGCAGGGGAAGAAAAACTGTTTTTT,CASTLGGAGEEKLFF
TRBJ2-5,many,TRBD1,TRBV2,TGTGCCAGCAGTAGAGACAGGGGGCCCCTGGAGACCCAGTACTTC,CASSRDRGPLETQYF
TRBJ1-5,-,-,TRBV12-5,TGTGCTAGTGGTCCCGGCCCGGGGGGACAGCCCCAGCATTTT,CASGPGPGGQPQHF
TRBJ2-2,few,-,TRBV12-3/TRBV12-4,TGTGCCAGCAGTTTAAAACCTACGAACACCGGGGAGCTGTTTTTT,CASSLKPTNTGELFF
TRBJ1-4,many,-,TRBV20-1,TGCAGTGCGGGGCTCGGTCGTAATGAAAAACTGTTTTTT,CSAGLGRNEKLFF
TRBJ1-2,few,TRBD1,TRBV9,TGTGCCAGCAGCGTAGGACAGGGGGAGGGGAACTATGGCTACACCTTC,CASSVGQGEGNYGYTF
TRBJ2-7,many,-,TRBV20-1,TGCAGTGCTACTGACAGGACTTACGAGCAGTACTTC,CSATDRTYEQYF
TRBJ2-6,many,-,TRBV11-3,TGTGCCAGCAGCCCGAGGGTTACTGGGGCCAACGTCCTGACTTTC,CASSPRVTGANVLTF
TRBJ2-5,many,TRBD2,TRBV13,TGTGCCAGCAGCTCCCATCGTAGCGGGAGTCGGGAGACCCAGTACTTC,CASSSHRSGSRETQYF
TRBJ2-1,few,TRBD1,TRBV19,TGTGCCAGTACGAGGGACAGGGTCTCCTACAATGAGCAGTTCTTC,CASTRDRVSYNEQFF
TRBJ2-1,many,-,TRBV11-2,TGTGCCAGCAGCTCGCTCACGAGGGAGTTTGAGCAGTTCTTC,CASSSLTREFEQFF
TRBJ2-2,few,-,TRBV19,TGTGCCAGTAGTATAGGGCCCGTAAACACCGGGGAGCTGTTTTTT,CASSIGPVNTGELFF
TRBJ1-5,many,-,TRBV12-3/TRBV12-4,TGTGCCAGCACTCATAGCAATCAGCCCCAGCATTTT,CASTHSNQPQHF
TRBJ1-2,-,TRBD1,TRBV6-1,TGTGCCAGCAGTCTCAGGGGGATCGATGGCTACACCTTC,CASSLRGIDGYTF